The 6 T cell receptor beta chains below were found in one sample sequenced in a study of T-cell memory formation after mild COVID-19. TCRdb re-analysed the 5' RACE reads in MiXCR, keeping a single row per CDR3 protein. The table lists around 300,000 distinct CDR3 sequences, just under 20% of them singletons. Sequences were obtained from PBMCs or a T cell subset sorted from them (not recorded which). These receptors were obtained from a man aged 18 to 29 who had mild COVID-19 (a few samples of this study predate the infection). Cell type and time point are not known.

V usage is TRBV4-1 and J usage is TRBJ2-1; D gene ambiguous. This CDR3 has 12 residues. V was shortened by 5 bases and J by 7 bases, with 9 bases between the two germline ends. Per germline, CDR1 MGHRA and CDR2 YSYEKL. Here the CDR3 reads CASSAHGNEQFF. The CDR3 nucleotides are TGCGCCAGCAGCGCTCATGGTAATGAGCAGTTCTTC.

This clonotype has more than one count but fewer than ten. DNA for the CDR3: TGTGCCAGCAGCTTACGCGGGGGGGCCCACATCAATGAGCAGTTCTTC. This encodes CASSLRGGAHINEQFF. The chain combines TRBV7-9 with TRBJ2-1, with TRBD2 matching 9 bases. This CDR3 has 16 residues. Unmatched junction bases numbered 8, after V lost 2 bases and J lost 6 bases. Germline-derived CDR1 and CDR2 are SEHNR and FQNEAQ (reference sequence).

The J gene is TRBJ1-1, the V gene TRBV7-6; no firm D call. Trimming pared 1 base from V and 4 bases from J, leaving 16 bases between. The CDR3 runs to 16 residues. The germline V gene has CDR1 SGHVS and CDR2 FNYEAQ. The CDR3 nucleotides are TGTGCCAGCAGCTTAGAGGCCTACTCCTCGACCACTGAAGCTTTCTTT. Its translation is CASSLEAYSSTTEAFF.

This clonotype has more than one count but fewer than ten. V and J are TRBV29-1 and TRBJ2-3; D gene ambiguous. The V end was cut by 3 bases, the J end by 5 bases, with 12 bases between. Germline V gene data show CDR1 as SQVTM and CDR2 as ANQGSEA. There are 13 residues in the CDR3. Here the CDR3 DNA reads TGCAGCGTTGACCGACGGGTGGGAGATACGCAGTATTTT. This sequence encodes CSVDRRVGDTQYF.

V is TRBV30 and J is TRBJ1-1; 9 bases are shared with TRBD1. The CDR3 length is 15 residues. Germline-derived CDR1 and CDR2 are GTSNPN and SVGIG (reference sequence). J was trimmed by 6 bases and V by 3 bases; bases with no gene match: 11. The CDR3 reads CAWSRLGDRVAEAFF. The DNA for the CDR3 is TGTGCCTGGAGCCGCCTGGGGGACAGGGTCGCTGAAGCTTTCTTT.

This clonotype occurred many times. The rearrangement links TRBV4-3 to TRBJ1-5; D unresolved. CDR1 and CDR2 from the germline V gene are LGHNA and YSLEER. V lost 0 bases to trimming and J lost 3 bases, with 6 bases between them. The CDR3 runs 14 residues. CDR3 amino acids: CASSQDSLNQPQHF. For the CDR3, the DNA is TGCGCCAGCAGCCAAGATAGTCTCAATCAGCCCCAGCATTTT.